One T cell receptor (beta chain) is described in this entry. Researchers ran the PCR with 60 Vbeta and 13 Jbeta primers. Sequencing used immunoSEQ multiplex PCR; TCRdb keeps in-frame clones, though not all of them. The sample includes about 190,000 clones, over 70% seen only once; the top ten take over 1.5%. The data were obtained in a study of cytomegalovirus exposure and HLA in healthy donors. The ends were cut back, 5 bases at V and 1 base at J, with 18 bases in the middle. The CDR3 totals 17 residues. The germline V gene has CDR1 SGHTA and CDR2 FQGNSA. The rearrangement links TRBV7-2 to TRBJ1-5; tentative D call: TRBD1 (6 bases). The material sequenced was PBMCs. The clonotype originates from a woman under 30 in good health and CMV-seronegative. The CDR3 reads CASSPSLGDKSNQPQHF. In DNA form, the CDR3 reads TGTGCCAGCAGCCCATCTCTGGGGGACAAGAGCAATCAGCCCCAGCATTTT.